A single T cell receptor (beta chain) is shown here with its context. Its antigen is unknown. This sample was taken from a study of response to subunit inactivated influenza vaccine. CDR3 length: 15 amino acids. Per the germline V gene, CDR1 is LGHNA and CDR2 is YSLEER. The junction had 6 bases not matched to a gene; V was cut back by 0 bases and J by 4 bases. TCRdb re-called the RT-PCR reads through MiXCR, storing one row per CDR3 protein. Of about 700,000 distinct CDR3 sequences in the sample, approximately 15% were seen once. General study results and limits: Few additional T cells are recruited per seasonal influenza vaccination, authors suggested.

The clonotype was recovered from a man in his fifties or sixties who received an inactivated influenza vaccine. This sample comprised PBMCs from blood, obtained 14 to 15 days before vaccination. The chain is built from TRBV4-3 and TRBJ2-7; 7 nucleotides align to TRBD2. In DNA, the CDR3 is TGCGCCAGCAGCCAAGATAGGACTAGTCTTTACGAGCAGTACTTC. It specifies CASSQDRTSLYEQYF.